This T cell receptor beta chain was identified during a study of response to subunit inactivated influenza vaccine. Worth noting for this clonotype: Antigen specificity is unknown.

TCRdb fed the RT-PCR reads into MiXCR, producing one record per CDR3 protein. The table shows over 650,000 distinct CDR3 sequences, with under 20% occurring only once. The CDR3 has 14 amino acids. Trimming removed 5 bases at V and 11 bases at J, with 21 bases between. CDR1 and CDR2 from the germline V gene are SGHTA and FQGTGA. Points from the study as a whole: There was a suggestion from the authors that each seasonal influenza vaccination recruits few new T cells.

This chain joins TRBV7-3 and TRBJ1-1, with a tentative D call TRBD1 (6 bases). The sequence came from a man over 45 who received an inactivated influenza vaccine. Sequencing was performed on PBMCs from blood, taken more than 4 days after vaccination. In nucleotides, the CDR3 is TGTGCCAGCAGCATACGCCGAACACAGGGAAACGCTTTCTTT. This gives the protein CASSIRRTQGNAFF.